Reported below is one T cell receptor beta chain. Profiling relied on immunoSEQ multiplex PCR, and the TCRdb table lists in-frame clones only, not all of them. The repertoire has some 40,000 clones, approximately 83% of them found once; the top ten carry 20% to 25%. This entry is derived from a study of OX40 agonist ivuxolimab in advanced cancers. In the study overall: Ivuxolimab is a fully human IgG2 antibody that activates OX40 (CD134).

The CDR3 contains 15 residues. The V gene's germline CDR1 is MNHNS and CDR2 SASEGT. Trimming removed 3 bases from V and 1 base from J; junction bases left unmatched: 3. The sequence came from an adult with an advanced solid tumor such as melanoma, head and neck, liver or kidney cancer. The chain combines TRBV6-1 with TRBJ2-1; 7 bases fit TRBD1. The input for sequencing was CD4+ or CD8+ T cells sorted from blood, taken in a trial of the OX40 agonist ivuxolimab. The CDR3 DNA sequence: TGTGCCAGCAGTGACCCACAGGGGTCCTACAATGAGCAGTTCTTC. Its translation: CASSDPQGSYNEQFF.